This entry is about one TCR beta chain. Antigen: not known. The data were obtained in a study of monozygotic twins with inflammatory bowel disease. Study-wide results and caveats: The study found lower TCRbeta diversity (inverse Simpson) in IBD patients than in healthy co-twins.

A 6-nucleotide sample barcode was carried by the UMIs, which template switching added. TCRdb re-called the 5' RACE reads and shows each CDR3 protein once, DNA omitted. The listing records 310,000 or so distinct CDR3 sequences. No sorting of T cells preceded isolation of total RNA from whole blood. This TCR was recovered from a human donor with ulcerative colitis or Crohn's disease, or a healthy co-twin of an affected twin (not recorded which). The specimen was blood.

CDR3 protein: CASSLSGRGNQPQHF. This chain joins TRBV5-1 and TRBJ1-5; no DNA is available, so the TRBD1 call from TCRdb remains unchecked. Germline lookup yields CDR1 SGHRS and CDR2 YFSETQ. The CDR3 covers 15 residues.